This TCR beta chain was documented in a study of blood T cell repertoires in COVID-19. Turning to the study itself: Spain, Italy and the United States supplied samples that represented acute and convalescent COVID-19.

In the source study's methods: Cell counts per sample came from amplifying reference gene primers. The table came from immunoSEQ multiplex PCR; TCRdb's copy has only in-frame clones and leaves some out. The D gene and trimming were derived from the DNA, and the V and J assignments and clone size from that table. The sample holds 390,000 or so clones, around nine tenths seen once. This clone was seen a handful of times. Sequencing was carried out using PBMCs or T cells enriched from blood (not recorded which). The receptor's source is a woman between 50 and 59 years old who had recovered from COVID-19.

CDR3 DNA: TGTGCCAGTAGTAGGTCCGGGAGCAAGAACTATGGCTACACCTTC. This codes for CASSRSGSKNYGYTF. This chain links TRBV19 with TRBJ1-2; D remains unclear. The CDR3 length is 15 residues. Germline CDR1 reads LNHDA; CDR2 reads SQIVND (reference sequence). V lost 4 bases, J lost 2 bases, and 14 bases lay in between.